The 31 T cell receptor beta chains below all came from one sample that was sequenced in a study of neoadjuvant anti-PD-1 for oral cavity cancer. Measured with immunoSEQ multiplex PCR; TCRdb has only the in-frame clones, and not every one. This sample has roughly 14,000 clones, with 70% to 80% found just once. Sequences were derived from PBMCs, sampled before nivolumab (anti-PD-1) treatment. The receptors were gathered from a person aged 40 to 85 with oral cavity squamous cell carcinoma.

The gene calls are TRBV27 and TRBJ2-7; 7 bases line up with TRBD1. CDR3 size: 14 residues. V gave up 6 bases and J gave up 2 bases; unmatched junction bases: 7. Germline V gives CDR1 MNHEY, CDR2 SMNVEV (reference sequence). CDR3 amino acids: CASSNIGTAYEQYF. CDR3 bases: TGTGCCAGCAGCAACATTGGGACAGCCTACGAGCAGTACTTC.

This clone has more than one count but fewer than ten. The CDR3 DNA follows: TGTGCCAGCAGTGAAGCGCTTCGGGGGACATATGGCTACACCTTC. It codes for CASSEALRGTYGYTF. The V and J genes are TRBV6-1 and TRBJ1-2, with a tentative D call TRBD1 (6 bases). Trimming took 0 bases from V and 5 from J, leaving 13 bases between them. Germline CDR1 MNHNS, CDR2 SASEGT. This CDR3 has 15 amino acids.

In DNA, the CDR3 is TGCGCCAGCAGCTTGGTCGCCCGGCCCGAGGAAGAAGCTTTCTTT. Amino acids: CASSLVARPEEEAFF. The chain joins TRBV5-1 to TRBJ1-1; unclear D gene. Germline V CDR1 and CDR2: SGHRS, YFSETQ. V lost 0 bases and J 8 bases, leaving 17 bases between the germline ends. The CDR3 runs to 15 residues.

The rearrangement uses TRBV30 and TRBJ1-5; a weak D match, TRBD1 (6 bases). This CDR3 spans 15 amino acids. The germline V gene has CDR1 GTSNPN and CDR2 SVGIG (reference sequence). V was clipped by 1 base and J by 4 bases, with 14 bases between them. The CDR3 reads CAWSDSDRRNQPQHF. DNA for the CDR3: TGTGCCTGGAGTGACAGCGACAGGAGGAATCAGCCCCAGCATTTT.

The chain recombines TRBV6-5 with TRBJ1-1; D is ambiguous. This CDR3 comprises 13 residues. Germline V gives CDR1 MNHEY, CDR2 SVGAGI. Trimming removed 7 bases from V and 0 bases from J, with 9 bases in between. CDR3 protein: CASTFNLNTEAFF. In DNA form, the CDR3 reads TGTGCCAGCACTTTCAACTTGAACACTGAAGCTTTCTTT.

This clone has just a few counts. This sequence joins TRBV5-5 and TRBJ1-5, with a tentative D call TRBD1 (5 bases). CDR1 and CDR2 from the germline V gene are SGHKS and YYEKEE (reference sequence). The CDR3 totals 15 residues. V dropped 2 bases and J dropped 4 bases, with 13 bases sitting between them. DNA of the CDR3: TGTGCCAGCAGCTTTTCGGGCAGGGAGAATCAGCCCCAGCATTTT. Translated, it gives CASSFSGRENQPQHF.

The gene calls are TRBV29-1 and TRBJ1-1; D is ambiguous. The germline V gene has CDR1 SQVTM and CDR2 ANQGSEA. The germline V and J ends were trimmed by 1 base and 1 base, with 4 bases remaining between them. This CDR3 is 12 amino acids long. This CDR3 is CSVEGRNTEAFF. CDR3 sequence (DNA): TGCAGCGTTGAAGGACGGAACACTGAAGCTTTCTTT.

This chain connects TRBV14 to TRBJ1-2; D is unresolved. The V end lost 3 bases, the J end lost 8 bases, and 13 bases lay between the germline ends. CDR1 is SGHDN, CDR2 FVKESK, per germline. The CDR3 is made up of 13 amino acids. Here the CDR3 DNA reads TGTGCCAGCAGCCAGCTCGCCCGAGGGGGCTACACCTTC. Amino acids: CASSQLARGGYTF. Full variable domain (rest looked up from reference TRBV14 and TRBJ1-2): EAGVTQFPSHSVIEKGQTVTLRCDPISGHDNLYWYRRVMGKEIKFLLHFVKESKQDESGMPNNRFLAERTGGTYSTLKVQPAELEDSGVYFCASSQLARGGYTFGSGTRLTVV.

This rearrangement joins TRBV11-2 to TRBJ1-1, with D unresolved. Germline assignment: CDR1 SGHAT and CDR2 FQNNGV. Trimming took 3 bases from V and 6 from J, leaving 11 bases between them. This CDR3 contains 13 residues. CDR3 coding DNA: TGTGCCAGCAGCTTGGGCATTGAGTCTGAAGCTTTCTTT. It encodes CASSLGIESEAFF.

The rearrangement links TRBV6-5 to TRBJ2-7; D is ambiguous. V shed 2 bases and J shed 0 bases, with 5 bases lying between them. CDR1 and CDR2 from the germline V gene are MNHEY and SVGAGI. The CDR3 sequence is 13 residues long. The CDR3: CASSYAFSYEQYF. The CDR3 DNA reads as TGTGCCAGCAGTTACGCGTTCTCCTACGAGCAGTACTTC.

This clone came up a few times. This sequence joins TRBV7-9 and TRBJ1-1; D unresolved. The CDR3 has 15 residues. Per the germline V gene, CDR1 is SEHNR and CDR2 is FQNEAQ (reference sequence). V dropped 4 bases and J dropped 1 base, with 13 bases sitting between them. The CDR3, as DNA: TGTGCCAGCAGCTGGAGAGGCAGAAAGAACACTGAAGCTTTCTTT. Translation gives CASSWRGRKNTEAFF.

This CDR3 reads CASSPRGLGPNEQFF. Written as DNA, the CDR3 is TGTGCCAGCAGCCCACGAGGACTAGGGCCCAATGAGCAGTTCTTC. The chain combines TRBV11-2 with TRBJ2-1; the match to TRBD2 covers 7 bases. CDR1 SGHAT and CDR2 FQNNGV come from the germline V gene. After removal of 5 bases from V and 6 bases from J, the junction contained 10 bases not matched to a gene. CDR3 length equals 15 residues.

The chain joins TRBV2 to TRBJ1-2; 10 bases fit TRBD1. J gave up 8 bases and V 1 base, and 7 bases lay outside the gene matches. CDR1 is SNHLY, CDR2 FYNNEI, per germline. This CDR3 has 15 amino acids. The CDR3 DNA reads TGTGCCAGCAGTGAAGGGGGACAGGGGAGTTTAGGCTACACCTTC. Its translation: CASSEGGQGSLGYTF. Looking up the rest from reference TRBV2 and TRBJ1-2 gives the full variable domain: EPEVTQTPSHQVTQMGQEVILRCVPISNHLYFYWYRQILGQKVEFLVSFYNNEISEKSEIFDDQFSVERPDGSNFTLKIRSTKLEDSAMYFCASSEGGQGSLGYTFGSGTRLTVV.

The chain has TRBV4-1 and TRBJ2-2; TRBD2 agrees at 13 bases. CDR3 length: 18 amino acids. Germline V CDR1 and CDR2: MGHRA, YSYEKL. V dropped 3 bases and J dropped 1; count of bases not matched to a gene: 5. This chain's CDR3 is CASSHRLAGGRNTGELFF. CDR3 nucleotide sequence: TGCGCCAGCAGCCACCGACTAGCGGGGGGCCGGAACACCGGGGAGCTGTTTTTT.

The chain recombines TRBV9 with TRBJ1-1; 11 bases are a match to TRBD1. With 1 base clipped from V and 3 bases from J, the junction kept 2 bases outside the gene matches. Germline CDR1 SGDLS, CDR2 YYNGEE. The CDR3 runs 15 residues. CDR3 protein: CASSVRTGGDTEAFF. CDR3 coding DNA: TGTGCCAGCAGCGTAAGGACAGGGGGCGACACTGAAGCTTTCTTT.

CDR3 protein: CATLRVQDEQYF. Here the CDR3 DNA reads TGCGCCACCTTAAGGGTTCAGGACGAGCAGTACTTC. The chain has TRBV10-2 and TRBJ2-7; D gene unclear. V shed 10 bases and J shed 5 bases, with 15 bases lying between them. CDR1 WSHSY and CDR2 SAAADI come from the germline V gene. The CDR3 is 12 amino acids.

The genes are TRBV5-4 and TRBJ2-5; TRBD2 might be the D (6 bases). Germline loops: CDR1 SGHNT, CDR2 YYREEE (reference sequence). CDR3 length equals 15 residues. V lost 4 bases to trimming and J lost 1 base, with 14 bases between them. Here the CDR3 reads CASSVGGYPQETQYF. The CDR3 DNA reads TGTGCCAGCAGCGTTGGGGGGTACCCCCAAGAGACCCAGTACTTC.

The rearrangement joins TRBV11-3 to TRBJ1-1; D gene uncertain. This CDR3 has 13 residues. Per germline, CDR1 SGHNT and CDR2 YENEEA. Trimming stripped 5 bases from V and 0 bases from J, with 7 bases between. The CDR3 DNA sequence: TGTGCCAGCAGCCATACGGTGAACACTGAAGCTTTCTTT. As protein: CASSHTVNTEAFF.

This clone was counted between two and nine times. The chain recombines TRBV28 with TRBJ2-7; a possible D gene is TRBD1 (5 bases). The CDR3 is made up of 14 amino acids. Germline CDR1 MDHEN, CDR2 SYDVKM. V was cut by 3 bases and J by 3 bases, with 12 bases left in between. The CDR3: CASSFLRGFYEQYF. In DNA, the CDR3 is TGTGCCAGCAGTTTTCTTAGGGGTTTCTACGAGCAGTACTTC.

A few counts support this clone. The chain combines TRBV6-5 with TRBJ2-1, with 10 bases identical to TRBD2. The V gene end was trimmed by 6 bases and the J gene end by 5 bases; junction bases not matched to a gene: 4. Germline V gene data show CDR1 as MNHEY and CDR2 as SVGAGI. This CDR3 region has 14 residues. CDR3 in DNA: TGTGCCAGCAGCCTAGCGGGGGTTCACAATGAGCAGTTCTTC. Its translation is CASSLAGVHNEQFF.

V is TRBV13 and J is TRBJ1-1, with 7 positions matching TRBD1. Trimming removed 5 bases from V and 8 bases from J; junction bases left unmatched: 8. The V gene's germline CDR1 is PRHDT and CDR2 FYEKMQ (reference sequence). The CDR3 contains 13 residues. The CDR3 sequence: CASSISPGQEAFF. CDR3 DNA: TGTGCCAGCAGCATCTCCCCGGGACAGGAAGCTTTCTTT. Combining the CDR3 with reference TRBV13 and TRBJ1-1 gives the whole variable domain AAGVIQSPRHLIKEKRETATLKCYPIPRHDTVYWYQQGPGQDPQFLISFYEKMQSDKGSIPDRFSAQQFSDYHSELNMSSLELGDSALYFCASSISPGQEAFFGQGTRLTVV.

The rearrangement uses TRBV7-9 and TRBJ2-1, with unresolved D. The CDR3 length is 14 residues. Germline assignment: CDR1 SEHNR and CDR2 FQNEAQ (reference sequence). With 3 bases removed from V and 1 base from J, the gap between germline ends came to 7 bases. CDR3: CASSFSTSYNEQFF. CDR3 bases: TGTGCCAGCAGCTTCTCAACTTCCTACAATGAGCAGTTCTTC.

J is TRBJ2-1 and V is TRBV4-1; D is ambiguous. This CDR3 spans 16 amino acids. Germline lookup yields CDR1 MGHRA and CDR2 YSYEKL. Trimming took off 1 base at V and 0 bases at J, with 10 bases between the two ends. The CDR3 region has the DNA TGCGCCAGCAGCCAAGTAAATCTCATCTCCTACAATGAGCAGTTCTTC. Translating it yields CASSQVNLISYNEQFF.

This chain links TRBV30 with TRBJ2-1; possible D gene TRBD2, 5 bases. Germline-derived CDR1 and CDR2 are GTSNPN and SVGIG (reference sequence). V lost 0 bases and J lost 0, with 6 bases in between. This CDR3 comprises 14 residues. The CDR3 spells CAWSVRGSYNEQFF. The CDR3 DNA follows: TGTGCCTGGAGTGTTCGGGGCTCCTACAATGAGCAGTTCTTC.

This clone appeared a few times. The J gene is TRBJ2-5, the V gene TRBV6-1; 9 bases match TRBD2. J lost 2 bases, V lost 4 bases, and 5 bases had no gene match. In germline, CDR1 is MNHNS, CDR2 SASEGT. This CDR3 is 15 amino acids long. The CDR3 nucleotides are TGTGCCAGCAGTGTCATTAGCGGGGGACAAGAGACCCAGTACTTC. It specifies CASSVISGGQETQYF.

The V call is TRBV29-1, the J call TRBJ1-2, with 9 bases that match TRBD1. V shed 4 bases and J 4 bases; nucleotides not matched to a gene: 7. The CDR3 covers 14 residues. Germline V lookup: CDR1 SQVTM, CDR2 ANQGSEA. This CDR3 reads CSVVQQGAGYGYTF. The DNA for the CDR3 is TGCAGCGTTGTGCAACAGGGGGCCGGCTATGGCTACACCTTC.

CDR3 sequence (DNA): TGCAGCGCCGGGACAGGGGGTAATCAGCCCCAGCATTTT. Protein: CSAGTGGNQPQHF. The rearrangement links TRBV29-1 to TRBJ1-5; TRBD1 matches 11 bases. Germline V CDR1 and CDR2: SQVTM, ANQGSEA. This CDR3 comprises 13 residues. V was pared by 7 bases and J by 4 bases, with 3 bases of the junction left unmatched.

This chain uses TRBV4-1 with TRBJ2-7; D remains unclear. From germline, CDR1 is MGHRA and CDR2 YSYEKL. This CDR3 region has 13 residues. Trimming took off 1 base at V and 6 bases at J, with 10 bases between the two ends. The CDR3 reads CASSQGYLFEQYF. The CDR3 bases are TGCGCCAGCAGCCAAGGCTATTTGTTCGAGCAGTACTTC.

J is TRBJ2-1 and V is TRBV30; D is perhaps TRBD1 (5 bases). The length of the CDR3 is 13 residues. Germline CDR1 reads GTSNPN; CDR2 reads SVGIG (reference sequence). The V end lost 4 bases, the J end lost 2 bases, and 9 bases lay between the germline ends. The CDR3 region has the DNA TGTGCCTGGACAGGGTTAACCTACAATGAGCAGTTCTTC. Translation: CAWTGLTYNEQFF.

The V and J genes are TRBV27 and TRBJ1-1; TRBD1 agrees at 7 bases. Germline-derived CDR1 and CDR2 are MNHEY and SMNVEV (reference sequence). J gave up 1 base and V 5 bases, and 1 base lay outside the gene matches. There are 13 residues in the CDR3. The CDR3 DNA reads as TGTGCCAGCAGTCGGACAGGGAACACTGAAGCTTTCTTT. Translated: CASSRTGNTEAFF.

This clone was seen more than once but under ten times. J is TRBJ2-7 and V is TRBV5-4; TRBD1 agrees at 7 bases. J gave up 3 bases and V 1 base, and 4 bases lay outside the gene matches. The CDR3 spans 14 residues. The germline CDR1 and CDR2 sequences are SGHNT and YYREEE (reference sequence). CDR3 amino acids: CASSLYAGGYEQYF. CDR3 DNA sequence: TGTGCCAGCAGCTTGTATGCAGGGGGCTACGAGCAGTACTTC.